The 16 T cell receptor beta chains below all came from one sample that was sequenced in a study of tumor-infiltrating lymphocytes in localized non-small cell lung cancer. The method was immunoSEQ multiplex PCR; TCRdb's version includes in-frame clones alone and lacks a portion of them. The data show about 14,000 clones, 75% to 85% seen once. Sequencing used lung tumor tissue. These receptor sequences come from a human donor with non-small cell lung cancer.

The chain joins TRBV2 to TRBJ2-3; D not resolved. This CDR3 region has 14 residues. Trimming stripped 9 bases from V and 0 bases from J, with 13 bases between. Germline assignment: CDR1 SNHLY and CDR2 FYNNEI. DNA of the CDR3: TGTGCCAGTAAAAGTGCCGTGAGCACAGATACGCAGTATTTT. Translated: CASKSAVSTDTQYF.

The rearrangement uses TRBV25-1 and TRBJ1-2; 8 positions match TRBD1. This CDR3 is built from 15 residues. Looked up from germline, CDR1 is MGHDK and CDR2 is SYGVNS. With 3 bases clipped from V and 2 bases from J, the junction kept 5 bases outside the gene matches. As DNA, the CDR3 is TGTGCCAGCAGTGATTCTGGGACAGGCAACTATGGCTACACCTTC. This encodes CASSDSGTGNYGYTF.

The V and J genes are TRBV28 and TRBJ1-2, with 7 bases fitting TRBD1. J was trimmed by 3 bases and V by 3 bases; bases with no gene match: 4. The CDR3 has 14 amino acids. Germline loops: CDR1 MDHEN, CDR2 SYDVKM. CDR3 sequence: CASSLGGGDYGYTF. In DNA, the CDR3 is TGTGCCAGCAGTTTGGGAGGGGGCGACTATGGCTACACCTTC.

The chain is built from TRBV2 and TRBJ2-7; D possibly corresponds to TRBD1 (6 bases). In germline, CDR1 is SNHLY, CDR2 FYNNEI. The CDR3 length is 13 residues. Trimming removed 5 bases from V and 5 bases from J, with 13 bases in between. The CDR3 DNA reads TGTGCCAGCAGTAAGGGGACATCCAACGAGCAGTACTTC. Residues: CASSKGTSNEQYF.

The J gene is TRBJ2-7, the V gene TRBV19, with 10 bases lining up with TRBD1. The CDR3 runs 16 residues. Losses at the gene ends were 5 bases for V and 5 bases for J; bases not matched to a gene: 12. Germline CDR1 is LNHDA and CDR2 is SQIVND (reference sequence). CDR3 region: CASSAEWTGGGDEQYF. The CDR3 coding sequence is TGTGCCAGTAGTGCGGAGTGGACAGGGGGAGGGGACGAGCAGTACTTC. Complete variable domain (other parts from reference TRBV19 and TRBJ2-7): DGGITQSPKYLFRKEGQNVTLSCEQNLNHDAMYWYRQDPGQGLRLIYYSQIVNDFQKGDIAEGYSVSREKKESFPLTVTSAQKNPTAFYLCASSAEWTGGGDEQYFGPGTRLTVT.

This rearrangement joins TRBV19 to TRBJ2-3; D remains ambiguous. V lost 3 bases and J lost 5, with 9 bases in between. CDR1 LNHDA and CDR2 SQIVND come from the germline V gene (reference sequence). CDR3 length equals 13 residues. CDR3 region: CASSINHLDTQYF. The CDR3 DNA follows: TGTGCCAGTAGTATTAACCACCTAGATACGCAGTATTTT.

The chain joins TRBV6-6 to TRBJ2-5; TRBD1 or TRBD2 may be the D gene (6 bases each). Trimming took 2 bases from V and 9 from J, leaving 10 bases between them. The CDR3 loop spans 12 amino acids. Germline assignment: CDR1 MNHNY and CDR2 SVGAGI (reference sequence). The CDR3 sequence is CASSYVEGAQYF. The CDR3 region has the DNA TGTGCCAGCAGTTACGTGGAGGGGGCCCAGTACTTC.

The chain employs TRBV5-6 and TRBJ2-5; TRBD1 matches at 9 bases. The CDR3 runs 13 residues. The V segment lost 4 bases and the J segment 5 bases; nucleotides outside the gene matches: 3. Germline V gives CDR1 SGHDT, CDR2 YYEEEE. The CDR3: CASSRDRAETQYF. CDR3 coding DNA: TGTGCCAGCAGCAGGGACAGGGCGGAGACCCAGTACTTC.

The gene calls are TRBV6-6 and TRBJ2-3, with TRBD2 as a possible D gene (6 bases). V was pared by 5 bases and J by 2 bases, with 17 bases between. This CDR3 has 16 amino acids. The germline CDR1 and CDR2 sequences are MNHNY and SVGAGI (reference sequence). CDR3 DNA: TGTGCCAGCAGTACCGGCGCGGGACGAACCACAGATACGCAGTATTTT. It specifies CASSTGAGRTTDTQYF.

The CDR3 region has the DNA TGTGCCAGCAAGTGGCTTGAAGAAGAGACCCAGTACTTC. It specifies CASKWLEEETQYF. The chain combines TRBV2 with TRBJ2-5; no reliable D call. The CDR3 runs to 13 residues. V was shortened by 7 bases and J by 3 bases, with 12 bases between the two germline ends. CDR1 is SNHLY, CDR2 FYNNEI, per germline.

V usage is TRBV28 and J usage is TRBJ2-7; 8 nucleotides align to TRBD1. This CDR3 region has 14 residues. Germline lookup yields CDR1 MDHEN and CDR2 SYDVKM. Germline trimming cut 6 bases from V and 0 bases from J; bases unmatched to any gene: 4. The DNA of the CDR3 is TGTGCCAGCAGGCCAACAGGGGGCTCCTACGAGCAGTACTTC. This encodes CASRPTGGSYEQYF.

The rearrangement joins TRBV9 to TRBJ2-2; D may be TRBD1 (6 bases). The V end was cut by 2 bases, the J end by 7 bases, with 15 bases between. This CDR3 has 15 amino acids. CDR1 is SGDLS, CDR2 YYNGEE, per germline. The CDR3 loop is CASSVAGTPYGELFF. CDR3 DNA: TGTGCCAGCAGCGTTGCCGGGACACCGTACGGGGAGCTGTTTTTT.

This chain connects TRBV6-5 to TRBJ2-5; TRBD1 is a possible D gene (7 bases). The V gene's germline CDR1 is MNHEY and CDR2 SVGAGI. Trimming took 0 bases from V and 6 from J, leaving 11 bases between them. CDR3 size: 14 residues. The CDR3 DNA reads as TGTGCCAGCAGTTACTCGGCAGGGGGGCAGACCCAGTACTTC. Translation gives CASSYSAGGQTQYF.

The gene calls are TRBV7-8 and TRBJ1-3; D is unclear. The CDR3 consists of 15 residues. Trimming pared 1 base from V and 2 bases from J, leaving 9 bases between. Per germline, CDR1 SGHVS and CDR2 FQNEAQ. The CDR3 reads CASSLDSKAGNTIYF. The CDR3 DNA reads TGTGCCAGCAGCTTAGACTCGAAGGCTGGAAACACCATATATTTT.

The chain carries TRBV6-5 and TRBJ2-7; 9 bases match TRBD1. Germline CDR1 is MNHEY and CDR2 is SVGAGI. The CDR3 is 15 amino acids. V gave up 6 bases and J gave up 0 bases; unmatched junction bases: 6. CDR3 amino acids: CASRRTGASSYEQYF. The DNA of the CDR3 is TGTGCCAGCAGGAGGACAGGGGCTAGCTCCTACGAGCAGTACTTC.

The chain couples TRBV10-3 to TRBJ1-4; possible D gene TRBD1, 5 bases. V was pared by 10 bases and J by 1 base, with 10 bases between. The CDR3 loop spans 13 amino acids. Germline values: CDR1 ENHRY, CDR2 SYGVKD. CDR3 amino acids: CATTGGTNEKLFF. CDR3 coding DNA: TGTGCCACGACGGGGGGAACTAATGAAAAACTGTTTTTT.